This TCR beta chain came from a study of T cell changes during pregnancy in multiple sclerosis. In regard to this clone: One junction end disagrees with the germline gene, perhaps due to a read error.

Using immunoSEQ multiplex PCR, the repertoire was profiled, and TCRdb retains in-frame clones only, with some absent. The repertoire holds about 21,000 clones, with about 89% as singletons. This TCR was sampled from a female donor in good health, enrolled as a control in a pregnancy study. The sequencing here drew on CD8+ T cells from peripheral blood mononuclear cells, taken in the second trimester of pregnancy.

CDR3 sequence (DNA): TGTGCTAGCAGCAGTACGGGATCTCAAGAGACCCAGTACTTC. Residues: CASSSTGSQETQYF. V gene TRBV7-7 combines with J gene TRBJ2-5, with a possible D match to TRBD2 (5 bases). The CDR3 spans 14 residues. Germline assignment: CDR1 SSHAT and CDR2 FNYEAQ (reference sequence).